This TCR beta chain was retrieved from a study of blood T cell repertoires in COVID-19 (TCRdb year 2020). The study in broad terms: The collaborator samples originated in the United States, Italy and Spain and spanned the acute and convalescent phases of COVID-19. The samples were drawn from two sources: the first 160 participants of the ongoing ImmuneRACE study, and 1,000 to 1,500 subjects contributed by 6 global collaborators. The prospective study material was composed of cDNA or gDNA derived from T cells, B-cell-depleted T cells, or PBMCs. The repertoires were released in a freely available public database meant as a resource for research on the immune response to SARS-CoV-2. Subjects who had been exposed to COVID-19, were actively infected with it, or had recovered from it provided the deeply sampled blood TCRbeta repertoires that made up the dataset. Nearly every sample came with metadata listing a de-identified subject ID, COVID-19 status, age in years and sex. Where available, HLA class I and class II types were obtained from metadata supplied by the sample provider rather than from assay-based typing.

Whole blood was collected in K2EDTA tubes by collaborating institutions according to the institutions' own protocols. Collaborator samples were shipped for TCRbeta analysis as frozen whole blood, isolated PBMCs, or DNA extracted from either sample type. Regarding this clone: The antigen it recognizes is unknown. No base qualities exist here, and no much larger clone lies one base off it.

Study-wide findings and limitations: Clinical and demographic metadata were provided uncurated, with the amount varying by source and participant.

TCRbeta CDR3 regions were amplified from genomic DNA by means of the immunoSEQ Assay, a bias-controlled multiplex PCR. The paper's data handling went like this. The number of nucleated cells in each sample was estimated from the amplification of reference gene primers within the assay. To quantify the absolute abundance of each unique TCRbeta CDR3 rearrangement, sequence reads were collapsed and filtered. For each sample, productive Simpson clonality was calculated as the square root of Simpson's diversity index over productive rearrangements. The immuneACCESS repertoire file appears here via TCRdb, limited to in-frame rearrangements. These files lack a portion of the clones; in checked studies, under half of the deficit traces to unresolved V genes, and the cause of the others is not known. Clone size and V and J calls were adopted from that table, with D and trimming inferred from the DNA. Recorded for this sample are under 300,000 clones; 65% to 80% of them occurred a single time. The ten top clones hold about 4% of the sample.

The sequenced material came from peripheral blood. The source is a woman aged 40 to 49 with active or convalescent COVID-19.

The CDR3 is CASSSRTGRFSGNTIYF. The nucleotide sequence reads TGTGCCAGCAGCTCACGGACAGGCCGCTTCTCTGGAAACACCATATATTTT. Here the chain combines TRBV7-2 and TRBJ1-3; TRBD1 aligns with 7 central bases. CDR3 length: 17 amino acids, cysteine to phenylalanine. Only the CDR3 DNA is retained, 51 bases long and in frame from the first base. At the junction V is shortened by 4 bases and J by 0 bases; bases outside the gene matches: 9. CDR1 and CDR2 are drawn from the germline V gene: SGHTA, FQGNSA. Joined to the reference TRBV7-2 and TRBJ1-3 proteins, this CDR3 gives the full variable domain: GAGVSQSPSNKVTEKGKDVELRCDPISGHTALYWYRQSLGQGLEFLIYFQGNSAPDKSGLPSDRFSAERTGGSVSTLTIQRTQQEDSAVYLCASSSRTGRFSGNTIYFGEGSWLTVV.